This T cell receptor (beta chain) was captured in a study of T cell repertoires in cytomegalovirus infection. MiXCR was run by TCRdb on the reads, yielding one entry per CDR3 protein. The repertoire holds some 150,000 distinct CDR3 sequences, with about 6.5% as singletons. This clonotype has a handful of counts. Germline values: CDR1 DFQATT, CDR2 SNEGSKA (reference sequence). V dropped 3 bases and J dropped 0 bases, with 17 bases sitting between them. The CDR3 is 16 amino acids. This chain connects TRBV20-1 to TRBJ1-2; maybe TRBD1 (5 bases). Specimen: PBMCs. The clonotype originates from a human donor in good health (CMV status not recorded). Some clones in this sample may be carry-over from other donors' samples. The CDR3 loop is CSARSGAGSANYGYTF. The CDR3 DNA reads TGCAGTGCTAGGTCCGGGGCAGGGTCCGCTAACTATGGCTACACCTTC.